These 29 T cell receptor beta chains share one sample of origin, sequenced in a study of immune characterization of retroperitoneal liposarcoma. A single record per CDR3 protein comes from TCRdb applying MiXCR to the PCR reads. The table lists fewer than 9,000 distinct CDR3 sequences, more than 25% of them singletons. Input material: blood. The receptors were sampled from a male donor with retroperitoneal liposarcoma.

This clonotype is medium-sized within its sample. The CDR3 spells CASSRTLRRTNTGELFF. DNA for the CDR3: TGTGCCAGCAGTCGAACGCTTCGTCGCACGAACACCGGGGAGCTGTTTTTT. The chain carries TRBV6-1 and TRBJ2-2; D ambiguous. The germline V gene has CDR1 MNHNS and CDR2 SASEGT. The CDR3 is 17 residues long. V lost 5 bases, J lost 0 bases, and 16 bases lay in between.

The chain links TRBV10-2 to TRBJ2-1; TRBD2 is a possible D gene (6 bases). Trimming cost V 2 bases and J 8 bases, with 13 bases left between them. Per germline, CDR1 WSHSY and CDR2 SAAADI. This CDR3 has 14 residues. CDR3 DNA: TGCGCCAGCAGTGAGAAGATGCGGGACTATGAGCAGTTCTTC. As protein: CASSEKMRDYEQFF.

V is TRBV18 and J is TRBJ2-1; 16 nucleotides agree with TRBD2. This CDR3 is 21 amino acids long. J lost 0 bases, V lost 0 bases, and 8 bases had no gene match. Germline V gene lookup returns CDR1 KGHSH and CDR2 LQKENI. The CDR3 sequence is CASSPPLGTSGRVSSYNEQFF. In DNA, the CDR3 is TGTGCCAGCTCACCACCGCTCGGGACTAGCGGGAGGGTAAGCTCCTACAATGAGCAGTTCTTC.

CDR3 in DNA: TGTGCCAGCAGTTACGCTCCCCGGGACGGAGCTTTCTTT. Translated, it gives CASSYAPRDGAFF. This sequence joins TRBV6-5 and TRBJ1-1; D might be TRBD1 (5 bases). The germline V gene encodes CDR1 MNHEY and CDR2 SVGAGI. The CDR3 consists of 13 residues. The V end lost 2 bases, the J end lost 10 bases, and 14 bases lay between the germline ends.

By sample fraction, this clonotype is medium-sized (0.01 to 0.1%). V gene TRBV4-1 combines with J gene TRBJ2-1; 14 bases are a match to TRBD2. V lost 5 bases to trimming and J lost 10 bases; unmatched junction nucleotides: 16. The CDR3 consists of 18 residues. Germline values: CDR1 MGHRA, CDR2 YSYEKL. CDR3 protein: CASSVRTSGRSEGGEQFF. CDR3 coding DNA: TGCGCCAGCAGCGTCCGGACTAGCGGGAGGTCCGAGGGGGGGGAGCAGTTCTTC.

This clonotype rates as medium-sized. The rearrangement joins TRBV10-3 to TRBJ2-2; D is ambiguous. Germline assignment: CDR1 ENHRY and CDR2 SYGVKD. The ends were cut back, 0 bases at V and 0 bases at J, with 11 bases in the middle. This CDR3 is built from 17 residues. The CDR3, as DNA: TGTGCCATCAGTGAGTCGAAGGAGTCGGCGAACACCGGGGAGCTGTTTTTT. Its protein product is CAISESKESANTGELFF.

The V gene is TRBV5-1, the J gene TRBJ2-3, with 10 bases that match TRBD2. V was pared by 3 bases and J by 4 bases, with 11 bases of the junction left unmatched. Germline CDR1 SGHRS, CDR2 YFSETQ. CDR3 size: 17 residues. This CDR3 reads CASSSNVLAGVADTQYF. CDR3 sequence (DNA): TGCGCCAGCAGCTCGAACGTTCTAGCGGGAGTGGCAGATACGCAGTATTTT.

The rearrangement uses TRBV6-4 and TRBJ1-1, with D unclear. Per the germline V gene, CDR1 is MRHNA and CDR2 is SNTAGT. The length of the CDR3 is 13 residues. V was trimmed by 5 bases and J by 1 base, leaving 8 bases between them. The CDR3 region is CASSLTTNTEAFF. The DNA for the CDR3 is TGTGCCAGCAGTCTCACAACGAACACTGAAGCTTTCTTT.

This chain joins TRBV6-4 and TRBJ1-1; the D gene is possibly TRBD1 (5 bases). V lost 2 bases and J 1 base, leaving 11 bases between the germline ends. The CDR3 sequence is 15 residues long. Germline lookup yields CDR1 MRHNA and CDR2 SNTAGT. For the CDR3, the DNA is TGTGCCAGCAGTGACGGGACCTTAGGGAACACTGAAGCTTTCTTT. Translating gives CASSDGTLGNTEAFF.

By sample fraction, this clonotype is medium-sized. This sequence joins TRBV27 and TRBJ2-3, with 11 bases lining up with TRBD2. The CDR3 spans 15 residues. J was trimmed by 1 base and V by 5 bases; bases with no gene match: 2. Per the germline V gene, CDR1 is MNHEY and CDR2 is SMNVEV (reference sequence). The CDR3 loop reads CASSTGLAGTDTQYF. The CDR3 DNA follows: TGTGCCAGCAGTACGGGACTAGCGGGCACAGATACGCAGTATTTT.

This clonotype was detected only a few times. V usage is TRBV6-6 and J usage is TRBJ2-1; weak D call: TRBD2 (6 bases). Trimming cost V 0 bases and J 9 bases, with 12 bases left between them. From germline, CDR1 is MNHNY and CDR2 SVGAGI (reference sequence). The CDR3 runs to 14 residues. The CDR3 coding sequence is TGTGCCAGCAGTTACTCGAGTCTAGCGACTGAGCAGTTCTTC. Translated, it gives CASSYSSLATEQFF.

This rearrangement joins TRBV7-2 to TRBJ1-1, with 7 bases lining up with TRBD1. This CDR3 has 14 residues. V lost 5 bases to trimming and J lost 3 bases; unmatched junction nucleotides: 6. Germline V lookup: CDR1 SGHTA, CDR2 FQGNSA. The CDR3 spells CASSKTTGYTEAFF. For the CDR3, the DNA is TGTGCCAGCAGCAAAACGACAGGGTACACTGAAGCTTTCTTT.

On this clonotype itself: Given a much more abundant clone one base away, this may be a read error. The chain employs TRBV6-1 and TRBJ1-4; weak D call: TRBD1 (5 bases). The CDR3 loop spans 12 amino acids. The germline V gene encodes CDR1 MNHNS and CDR2 SASEGT. V dropped 11 bases and J dropped 7 bases, with 14 bases sitting between them. The CDR3 here is CAGRAGGEKLFF. The CDR3 DNA reads as TGTGCCGGCCGCGCGGGGGGTGAAAAACTGTTTTTT.

The chain joins TRBV27 to TRBJ2-4; the match to TRBD1 covers 7 bases. CDR3 length: 12 amino acids. Trimming cost V 10 bases and J 5 bases; bases outside gene matches: 5. The V gene's germline CDR1 is MNHEY and CDR2 SMNVEV (reference sequence). CDR3 DNA sequence: TGTGCCACCGGACAGGACCAAAACATTCAGTACTTC. This gives the protein CATGQDQNIQYF.

The J gene is TRBJ2-5, the V gene TRBV6-6, with a weak D call TRBD1 (6 bases). Gene TRBJ2-7 matches the end of the DNA better, so the J call may be wrong. Germline loops: CDR1 MNHNY, CDR2 SVGAGI (reference sequence). The CDR3 is 14 amino acids. This chain's CDR3 is CASSYVDSPYEQYF. In DNA form, the CDR3 reads TGTGCCAGCAGTTACGTGGACAGCCCCTACGAGCAGTACTTC.

This clonotype has just a few counts. V is TRBV5-8 and J is TRBJ2-2; 8 nucleotides line up with TRBD2. From germline, CDR1 is SGHTS and CDR2 YDEGEE. With 0 bases clipped from V and 5 bases from J, the junction kept 6 bases outside the gene matches. This CDR3 region has 16 residues. The CDR3, as DNA: TGTGCCAGCAGCTTGGTGTTAGCGGGAAGAACCGGGGAGCTGTTTTTT. Residues: CASSLVLAGRTGELFF.

CDR3 region: CASTRGGGANVLTF. CDR3 coding DNA: TGTGCCAGCACCCGGGGTGGTGGGGCCAACGTCCTGACTTTC. This chain links TRBV6-1 with TRBJ2-6; a weak D match, TRBD2 (5 bases). V shed 7 bases and J shed 3 bases, with 10 bases lying between them. The CDR3 is 14 amino acids. Germline V CDR1 and CDR2: MNHNS, SASEGT.

With regard to this clonotype: The conserved phenylalanine or tryptophan normally closing the CDR3 is absent here, so this likely arose from a read error. The chain carries TRBV27 and TRBJ1-3; D gene ambiguous. This CDR3 has 14 residues. Germline CDR1 MNHEY, CDR2 SMNVEV (reference sequence). V gave up 6 bases and J gave up 0 bases, with 9 bases separating them. The CDR3 here is CASSSLGSGNTIYL. CDR3 coding DNA: TGTGCCAGCAGCTCACTGGGCTCTGGAAACACCATATATTTG.

This clonotype has only a few counts. The V gene is TRBV6-1, the J gene TRBJ2-1; D gene uncertain. The J call may be in error: the DNA end matches TRBJ2-7 better. From germline, CDR1 is MNHNS and CDR2 SASEGT. The CDR3 is 15 amino acids. CDR3 nucleotide sequence: TGTGCCAGCAGCCCTCACCCACAGCTCTCCTACGAGCAGTACTTC. Its protein product is CASSPHPQLSYEQYF.

This clonotype was found a few times. V usage is TRBV5-6 and J usage is TRBJ2-1; D is perhaps TRBD1 (6 bases). CDR3 length equals 15 residues. Germline loops: CDR1 SGHDT, CDR2 YYEEEE. Between the trimmed V and J ends, which lost 2 bases and 4 bases, there was a span of 13 bases. CDR3 sequence reads: CASSFPRGAYNEQFF. The CDR3 DNA sequence: TGTGCCAGCAGCTTCCCCAGGGGCGCGTACAATGAGCAGTTCTTC. The variable domain in full, completed from reference TRBV5-6 and TRBJ2-1, reads DAGVTQSPTHLIKTRGQQVTLRCSPKSGHDTVSWYQQALGQGPQFIFQYYEEEERQRGNFPDRFSGHQFPNYSSELNVNALLLGDSALYLCASSFPRGAYNEQFFGPGTRLTVL.

This chain links TRBV6-6 with TRBJ2-1; 13 bases align to TRBD2. TRBJ2-7 matches the DNA end more closely, so the J call is doubtful. Per germline, CDR1 MNHNY and CDR2 SVGAGI (reference sequence). The CDR3 is 18 residues long. The CDR3 here is CASSPRSGTSGIYNEQYF. The CDR3 DNA reads as TGTGCCAGCAGTCCCCGGTCGGGGACTAGCGGGATATACAATGAGCAGTACTTC.

In the case of this clonotype: A much larger clone sits a single nucleotide away, making a read error possible. V gene TRBV6-5 combines with J gene TRBJ1-6; 10 bases agree with TRBD1. CDR3 length equals 15 residues. Germline-derived CDR1 and CDR2 are MNHEY and SVGAGI. The CDR3 nucleotides are TGTGCCAGCAGTTTGGACAGGGGGTGGAATTCACCCCTCAACTTT. This encodes CASSLDRGWNSPLNF.

This clonotype was seen only a few times. The CDR3 loop reads CASSQVPGQLNQPQHF. In DNA, the CDR3 is TGCGCCAGCAGCCAAGTCCCGGGACAGCTCAATCAGCCCCAGCATTTT. This sequence joins TRBV4-1 and TRBJ1-5, with 7 bases aligning to TRBD1. V lost 1 base and J lost 3; bases outside the gene matches: 6. Germline CDR1 and CDR2: MGHRA and YSYEKL. The CDR3 contains 16 residues.

This chain connects TRBV20-1 to TRBJ1-1; D gene uncertain. Germline values: CDR1 DFQATT, CDR2 SNEGSKA (reference sequence). This CDR3 spans 11 amino acids. The germline V and J ends were trimmed by 2 bases and 1 base, with 2 bases remaining between them. This CDR3 is CSARWNTEAFF. For the CDR3, the DNA is TGCAGTGCTAGATGGAACACTGAAGCTTTCTTT.

Sample share makes this clonotype medium-sized. The chain employs TRBV6-1 and TRBJ2-1; TRBD2 aligns across 10 bases. With 2 bases clipped from V and 10 bases from J, the junction kept 5 bases outside the gene matches. Germline lookup yields CDR1 MNHNS and CDR2 SASEGT. This CDR3 comprises 14 residues. In DNA, the CDR3 is TGTGCCAGCAGTGAACCGGGACTAGCGCCAGAGCAGTTCTTC. Amino acids: CASSEPGLAPEQFF.

V gene TRBV27 combines with J gene TRBJ1-5; D may be TRBD1 (5 bases). CDR1 MNHEY and CDR2 SMNVEV come from the germline V gene (reference sequence). CDR3 length equals 13 residues. V lost 5 bases, J lost 9 bases, and 14 bases lay in between. For the CDR3, the DNA is TGTGCCAGCAGTCCAATGCCGGGGGGGCCCCAGCATTTT. This encodes CASSPMPGGPQHF.

The chain uses TRBV7-2 and TRBJ2-1; 9 bases are shared with TRBD1. Gene TRBJ2-7 matches the end of the DNA better, so the J call may be wrong. Germline V CDR1 and CDR2: SGHTA, FQGNSA. This CDR3 comprises 18 residues. The CDR3 bases are TGTGCCAGCAGCGCAAGGGGGCCCCGGACAGGGGCTGATAGCGAGCAGTACTTC. As protein: CASSARGPRTGADSEQYF.

The chain is built from TRBV3-1 and TRBJ2-1; a weak D match, TRBD2 (6 bases). Germline assignment: CDR1 LGHDT and CDR2 YNNKEL (reference sequence). This CDR3 contains 18 residues. V was clipped by 0 bases and J by 13 bases, with 28 bases between them. CDR3 residues: CASSQEYRRTLAKNIQFF. The DNA of the CDR3 is TGTGCCAGCAGCCAAGAGTATCGACGGACACTAGCCAAAAACATTCAGTTCTTC.

A few counts support this clonotype. Here the CDR3 DNA reads TGTGCCAGCAGCTTAGGACTAGCGGGAGGAAAGAATGAGCAGTTCTTC. Protein sequence: CASSLGLAGGKNEQFF. The J gene is TRBJ2-1, the V gene TRBV7-3; 14 bases map to TRBD2. The CDR3 runs 16 residues. Germline loops: CDR1 SGHTA, CDR2 FQGTGA. Trimming removed 2 bases from V and 7 bases from J; junction bases left unmatched: 4.